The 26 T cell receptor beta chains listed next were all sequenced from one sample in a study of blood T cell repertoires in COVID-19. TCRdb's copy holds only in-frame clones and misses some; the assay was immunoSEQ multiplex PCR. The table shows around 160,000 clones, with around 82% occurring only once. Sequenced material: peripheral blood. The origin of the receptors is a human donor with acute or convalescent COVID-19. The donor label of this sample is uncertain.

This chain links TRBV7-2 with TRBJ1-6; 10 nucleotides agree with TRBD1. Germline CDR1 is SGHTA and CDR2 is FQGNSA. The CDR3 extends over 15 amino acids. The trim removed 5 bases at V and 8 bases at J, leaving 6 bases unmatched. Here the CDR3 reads CASSLGTGAHSPLHF. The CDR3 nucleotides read TGTGCCAGCAGCCTAGGGACAGGGGCACATTCACCCCTCCACTTT.

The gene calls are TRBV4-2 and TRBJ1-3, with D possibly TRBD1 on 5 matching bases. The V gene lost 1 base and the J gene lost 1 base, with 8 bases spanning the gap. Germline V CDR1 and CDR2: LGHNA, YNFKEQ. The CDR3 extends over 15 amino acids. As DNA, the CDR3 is TGTGCCAGCAGCCAAGTTCGGGGGTCTGGAAACACCATATATTTT. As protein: CASSQVRGSGNTIYF.

In nucleotides, the CDR3 is TGTGCCAGCAGCTCGGATTCCAGGGGTTCACCCCTCCACTTT. Amino acid sequence: CASSSDSRGSPLHF. The genes are TRBV7-8 and TRBJ1-6, with TRBD1 as a possible D gene (6 bases). CDR1 and CDR2 from the germline V gene are SGHVS and FQNEAQ. This CDR3 region has 14 residues. The V and J ends lost 4 bases and 9 bases respectively, with 13 bases between them.

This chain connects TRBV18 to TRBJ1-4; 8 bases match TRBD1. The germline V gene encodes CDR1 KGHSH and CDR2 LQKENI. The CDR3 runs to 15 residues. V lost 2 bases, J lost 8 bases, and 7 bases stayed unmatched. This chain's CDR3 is CASSPGGQGGEKLFF. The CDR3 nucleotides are TGTGCCAGCTCACCAGGAGGACAGGGTGGAGAAAAACTGTTTTTT.

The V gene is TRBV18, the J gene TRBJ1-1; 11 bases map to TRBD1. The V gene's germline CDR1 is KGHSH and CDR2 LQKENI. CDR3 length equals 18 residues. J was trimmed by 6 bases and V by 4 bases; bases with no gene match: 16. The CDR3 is CASSLFPPGQGVAPEAFF. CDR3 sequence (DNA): TGTGCCAGCTCACTCTTTCCCCCGGGACAGGGGGTGGCCCCTGAAGCTTTCTTT.

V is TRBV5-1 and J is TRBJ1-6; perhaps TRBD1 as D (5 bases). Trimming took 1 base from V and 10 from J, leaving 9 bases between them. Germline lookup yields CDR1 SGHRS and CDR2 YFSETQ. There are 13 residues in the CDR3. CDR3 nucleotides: TGCGCCAGCAGCTTGTCAGGGTACTCACCCCTCCACTTT. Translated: CASSLSGYSPLHF.

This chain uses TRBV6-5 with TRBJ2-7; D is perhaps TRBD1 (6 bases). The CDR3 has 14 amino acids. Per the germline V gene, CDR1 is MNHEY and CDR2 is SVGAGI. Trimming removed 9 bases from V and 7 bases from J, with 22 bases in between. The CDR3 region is CASKPTGLPGEQYF. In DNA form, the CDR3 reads TGTGCCAGTAAACCCACAGGGTTGCCTGGGGAGCAGTACTTC.

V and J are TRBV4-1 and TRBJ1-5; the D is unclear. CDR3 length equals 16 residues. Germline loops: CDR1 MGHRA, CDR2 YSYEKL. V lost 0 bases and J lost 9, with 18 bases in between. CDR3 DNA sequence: TGCGCCAGCAGCCAAGACCGAGGTCGTGCGCGGGGGCCCCAGCATTTT. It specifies CASSQDRGRARGPQHF.

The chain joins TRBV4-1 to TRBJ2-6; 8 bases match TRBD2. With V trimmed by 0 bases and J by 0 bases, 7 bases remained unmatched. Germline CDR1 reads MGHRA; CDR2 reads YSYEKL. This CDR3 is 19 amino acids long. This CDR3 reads CASSQDWERGNSGANVLTF. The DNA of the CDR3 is TGCGCCAGCAGCCAAGATTGGGAGCGGGGGAACTCTGGGGCCAACGTCCTGACTTTC.

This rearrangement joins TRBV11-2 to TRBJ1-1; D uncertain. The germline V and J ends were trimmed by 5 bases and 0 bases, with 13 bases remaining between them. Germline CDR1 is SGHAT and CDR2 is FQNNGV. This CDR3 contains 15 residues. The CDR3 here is CASSRSAQVNTEAFF. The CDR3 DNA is TGTGCCAGCAGCCGTAGCGCGCAGGTGAACACTGAAGCTTTCTTT. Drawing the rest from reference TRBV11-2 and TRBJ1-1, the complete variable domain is EAGVAQSPRYKIIEKRQSVAFWCNPISGHATLYWYQQILGQGPKLLIQFQNNGVVDDSQLPKDRFSAERLKGVDSTLKIQPAKLEDSAVYLCASSRSAQVNTEAFFGQGTRLTVV.

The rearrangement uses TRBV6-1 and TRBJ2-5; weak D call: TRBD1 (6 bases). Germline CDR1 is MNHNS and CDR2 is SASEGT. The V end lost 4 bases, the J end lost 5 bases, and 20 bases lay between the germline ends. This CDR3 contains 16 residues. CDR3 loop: CASSASAGGGRETQYF. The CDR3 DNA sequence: TGTGCCAGCAGTGCGTCGGCCGGTGGGGGCAGGGAGACCCAGTACTTC.

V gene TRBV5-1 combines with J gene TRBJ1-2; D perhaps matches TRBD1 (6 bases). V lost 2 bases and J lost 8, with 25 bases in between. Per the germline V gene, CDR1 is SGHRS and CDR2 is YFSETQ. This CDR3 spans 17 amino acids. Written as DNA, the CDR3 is TGCGCCAGCAGCTTCGTCAGAGGGGCAGGGGCCCTAGACGGCTACACCTTC. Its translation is CASSFVRGAGALDGYTF.

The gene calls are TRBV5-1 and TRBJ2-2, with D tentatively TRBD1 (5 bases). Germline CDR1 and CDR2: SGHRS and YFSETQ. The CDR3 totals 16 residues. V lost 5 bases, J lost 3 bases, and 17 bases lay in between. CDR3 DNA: TGCGCCAGCAGAGATTTCTTACAGACAGACACCGGGGAGCTGTTTTTT. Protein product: CASRDFLQTDTGELFF.

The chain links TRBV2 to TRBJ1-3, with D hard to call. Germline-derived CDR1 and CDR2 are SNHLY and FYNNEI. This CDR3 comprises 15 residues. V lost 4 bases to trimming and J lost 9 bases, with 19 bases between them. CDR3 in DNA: TGTGCCAGCAGTGTCGGGAGTGCCTCTAGGGTCACCATATATTTT. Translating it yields CASSVGSASRVTIYF.

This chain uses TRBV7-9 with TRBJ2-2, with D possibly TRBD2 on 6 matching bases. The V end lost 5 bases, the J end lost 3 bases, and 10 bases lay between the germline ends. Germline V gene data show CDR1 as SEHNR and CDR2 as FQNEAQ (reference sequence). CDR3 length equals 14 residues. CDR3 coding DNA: TGTGCCAGCAGCCATGGAGGGTACACCGGGGAGCTGTTTTTT. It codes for CASSHGGYTGELFF.

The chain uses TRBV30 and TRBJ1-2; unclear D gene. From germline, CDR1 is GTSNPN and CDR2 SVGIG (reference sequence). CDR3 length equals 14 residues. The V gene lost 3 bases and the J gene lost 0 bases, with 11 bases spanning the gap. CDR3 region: CAWSLRSSNYGYTF. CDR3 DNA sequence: TGTGCCTGGAGCCTCAGGTCCTCTAACTATGGCTACACCTTC. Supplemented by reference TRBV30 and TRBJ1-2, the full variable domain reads SQTIHQWPATLVQPVGSPLSLECTVEGTSNPNLYWYRQAAGRGLQLLFYSVGIGQISSEVPQNLSASRPQDRQFILSSKKLLLSDSGFYLCAWSLRSSNYGYTFGSGTRLTVV.

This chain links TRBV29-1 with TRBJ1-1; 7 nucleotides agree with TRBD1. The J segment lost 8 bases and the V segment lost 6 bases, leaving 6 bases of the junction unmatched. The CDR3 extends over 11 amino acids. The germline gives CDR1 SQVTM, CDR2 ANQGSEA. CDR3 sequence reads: CSVEDRTEAFF. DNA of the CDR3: TGCAGCGTAGAGGACAGGACCGAAGCTTTCTTT.

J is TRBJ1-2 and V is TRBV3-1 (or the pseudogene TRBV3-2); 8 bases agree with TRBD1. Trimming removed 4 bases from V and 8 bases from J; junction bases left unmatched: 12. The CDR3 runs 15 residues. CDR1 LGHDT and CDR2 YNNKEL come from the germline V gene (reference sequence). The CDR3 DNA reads TGTGCCAGCAGCCCCCTAAATTTGGGACAGGCGGGCTACACCTTC. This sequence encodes CASSPLNLGQAGYTF.

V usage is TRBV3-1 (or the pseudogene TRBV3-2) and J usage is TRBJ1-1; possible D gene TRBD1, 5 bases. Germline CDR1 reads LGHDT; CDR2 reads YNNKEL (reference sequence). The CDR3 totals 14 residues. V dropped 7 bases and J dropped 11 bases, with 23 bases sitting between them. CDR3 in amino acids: CASKNSRTSAYAFF. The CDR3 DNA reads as TGTGCCAGCAAAAATTCTAGGACATCAGCATACGCTTTCTTT.

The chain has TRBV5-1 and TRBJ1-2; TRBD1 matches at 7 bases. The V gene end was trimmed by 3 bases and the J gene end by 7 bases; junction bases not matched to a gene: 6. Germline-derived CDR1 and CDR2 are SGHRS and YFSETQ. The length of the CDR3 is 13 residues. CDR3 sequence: CASSSSTGVGYTF. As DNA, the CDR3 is TGCGCCAGCAGCTCGTCAACAGGGGTTGGCTACACCTTC.

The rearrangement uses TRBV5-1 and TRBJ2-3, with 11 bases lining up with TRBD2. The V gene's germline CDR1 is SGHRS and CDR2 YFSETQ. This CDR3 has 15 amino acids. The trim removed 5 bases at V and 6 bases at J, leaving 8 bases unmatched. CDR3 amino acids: CASRETSGDHDTQYF. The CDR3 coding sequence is TGCGCCAGCAGGGAGACTAGCGGGGACCACGATACGCAGTATTTT.

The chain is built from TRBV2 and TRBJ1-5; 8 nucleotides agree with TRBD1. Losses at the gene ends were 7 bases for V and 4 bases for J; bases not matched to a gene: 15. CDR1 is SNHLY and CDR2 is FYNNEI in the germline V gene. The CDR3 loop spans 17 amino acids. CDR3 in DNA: TGTGCCAGCACCCAAAGCGGCGCCGGGACAGGTAATCAGCCCCAGCATTTT. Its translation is CASTQSGAGTGNQPQHF. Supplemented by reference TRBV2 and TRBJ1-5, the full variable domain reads EPEVTQTPSHQVTQMGQEVILRCVPISNHLYFYWYRQILGQKVEFLVSFYNNEISEKSEIFDDQFSVERPDGSNFTLKIRSTKLEDSAMYFCASTQSGAGTGNQPQHFGDGTRLSIL.

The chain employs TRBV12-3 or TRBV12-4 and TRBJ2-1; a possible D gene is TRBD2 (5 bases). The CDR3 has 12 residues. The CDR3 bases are TGTGCTTCCTCGCGGGCCTACAATGAGCAGTTCTTC. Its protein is CASSRAYNEQFF.

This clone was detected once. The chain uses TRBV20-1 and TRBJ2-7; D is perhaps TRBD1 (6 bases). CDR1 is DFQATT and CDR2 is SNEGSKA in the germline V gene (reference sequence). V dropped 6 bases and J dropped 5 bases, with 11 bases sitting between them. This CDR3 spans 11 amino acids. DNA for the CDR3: TGCAGTGCCGGCAGGGGCCACGAGCAGTACTTC. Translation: CSAGRGHEQYF.

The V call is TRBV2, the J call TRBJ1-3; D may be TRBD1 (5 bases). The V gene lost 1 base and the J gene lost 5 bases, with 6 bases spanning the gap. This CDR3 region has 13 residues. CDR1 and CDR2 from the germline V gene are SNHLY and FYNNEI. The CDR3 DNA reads TGTGCCAGCAGTGAAGGGACACGAAACACCATATATTTT. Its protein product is CASSEGTRNTIYF. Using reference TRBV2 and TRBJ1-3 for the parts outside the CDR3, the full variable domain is EPEVTQTPSHQVTQMGQEVILRCVPISNHLYFYWYRQILGQKVEFLVSFYNNEISEKSEIFDDQFSVERPDGSNFTLKIRSTKLEDSAMYFCASSEGTRNTIYFGEGSWLTVV.

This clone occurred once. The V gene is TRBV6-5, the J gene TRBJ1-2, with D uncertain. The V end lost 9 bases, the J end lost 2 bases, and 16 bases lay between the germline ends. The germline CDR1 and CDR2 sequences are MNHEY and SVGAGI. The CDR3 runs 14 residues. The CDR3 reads CASWQELKNYGYTF. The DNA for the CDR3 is TGTGCCAGTTGGCAGGAACTGAAGAACTATGGCTACACCTTC.